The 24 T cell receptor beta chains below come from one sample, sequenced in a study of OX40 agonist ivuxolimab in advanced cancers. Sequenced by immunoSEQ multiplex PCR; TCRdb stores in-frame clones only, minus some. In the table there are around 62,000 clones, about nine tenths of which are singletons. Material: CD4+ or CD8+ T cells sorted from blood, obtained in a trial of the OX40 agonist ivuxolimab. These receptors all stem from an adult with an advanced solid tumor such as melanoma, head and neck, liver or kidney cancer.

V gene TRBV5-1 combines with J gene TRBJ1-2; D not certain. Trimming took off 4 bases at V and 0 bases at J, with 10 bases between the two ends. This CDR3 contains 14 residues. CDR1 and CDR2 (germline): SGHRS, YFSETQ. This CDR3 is CASSPGETNYGYTF. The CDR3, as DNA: TGCGCCAGCAGCCCGGGTGAGACTAACTATGGCTACACCTTC.

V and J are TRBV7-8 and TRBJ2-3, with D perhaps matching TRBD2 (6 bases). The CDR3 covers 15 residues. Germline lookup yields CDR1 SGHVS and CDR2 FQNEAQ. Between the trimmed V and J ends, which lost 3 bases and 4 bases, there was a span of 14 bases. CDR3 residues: CASSLDELASDTQYF. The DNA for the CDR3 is TGTGCCAGCAGCTTGGACGAACTAGCTTCAGATACGCAGTATTTT.

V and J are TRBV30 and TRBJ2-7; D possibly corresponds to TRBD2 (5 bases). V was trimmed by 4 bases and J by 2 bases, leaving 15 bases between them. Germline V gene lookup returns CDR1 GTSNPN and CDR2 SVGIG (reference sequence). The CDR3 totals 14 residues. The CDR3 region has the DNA TGTGCCTGGACTGTCGGCGGGCACACCTACGAGCAGTACTTC. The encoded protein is CAWTVGGHTYEQYF.

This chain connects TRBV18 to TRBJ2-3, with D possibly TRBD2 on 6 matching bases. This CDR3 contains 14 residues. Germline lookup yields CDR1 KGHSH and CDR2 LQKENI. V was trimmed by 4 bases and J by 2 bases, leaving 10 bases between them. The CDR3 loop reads CASSLSGYTDTQYF. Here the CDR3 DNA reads TGTGCCAGCTCACTCAGCGGGTACACAGATACGCAGTATTTT.

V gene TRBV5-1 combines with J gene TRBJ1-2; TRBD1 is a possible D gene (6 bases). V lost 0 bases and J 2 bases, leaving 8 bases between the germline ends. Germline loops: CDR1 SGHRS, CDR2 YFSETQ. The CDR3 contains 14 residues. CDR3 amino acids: CASSLEGENYGYTF. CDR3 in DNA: TGCGCCAGCAGCTTGGAGGGGGAAAACTATGGCTACACCTTC.

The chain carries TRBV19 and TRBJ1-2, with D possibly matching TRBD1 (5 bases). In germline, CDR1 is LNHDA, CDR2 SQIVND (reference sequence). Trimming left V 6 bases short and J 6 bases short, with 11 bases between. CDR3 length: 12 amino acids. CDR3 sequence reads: CASSREGHGYTF. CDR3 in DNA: TGTGCCAGTAGCAGGGAGGGGCATGGCTACACCTTC.

DNA for the CDR3: TGCAGCGTTAGCCTAGTAAATGAGCAGTTCTTC. Protein product: CSVSLVNEQFF. The V call is TRBV29-1, the J call TRBJ2-1; no definite D call. The V gene lost 5 bases and the J gene lost 7 bases, with 9 bases spanning the gap. This CDR3 spans 11 amino acids. CDR1 is SQVTM, CDR2 ANQGSEA, per germline.

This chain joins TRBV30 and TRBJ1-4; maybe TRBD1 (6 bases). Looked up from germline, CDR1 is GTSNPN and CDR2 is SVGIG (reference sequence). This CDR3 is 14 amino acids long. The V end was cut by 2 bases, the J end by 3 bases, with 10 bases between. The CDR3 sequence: CAWSTGTANEKLFF. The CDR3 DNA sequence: TGTGCCTGGAGTACAGGGACGGCTAATGAAAAACTGTTTTTT.

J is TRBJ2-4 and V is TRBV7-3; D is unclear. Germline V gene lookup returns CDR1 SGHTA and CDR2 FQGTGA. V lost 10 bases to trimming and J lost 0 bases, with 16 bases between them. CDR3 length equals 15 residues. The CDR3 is CATKVESSAKNIQYF. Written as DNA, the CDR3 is TGTGCCACCAAGGTGGAGTCATCAGCCAAAAACATTCAGTACTTC. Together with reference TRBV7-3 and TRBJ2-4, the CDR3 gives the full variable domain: GAGVSQTPSNKVTEKGKYVELRCDPISGHTALYWYRQSLGQGPEFLIYFQGTGAADDSGLPNDRFFAVRPEGSVSTLKIQRTERGDSAVYLCATKVESSAKNIQYFGAGTRLSVL.

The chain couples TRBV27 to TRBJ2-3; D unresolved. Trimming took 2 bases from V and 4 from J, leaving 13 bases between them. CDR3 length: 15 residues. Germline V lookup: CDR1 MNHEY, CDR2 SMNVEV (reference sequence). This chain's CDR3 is CASSLGQAWADTQYF. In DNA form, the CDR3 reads TGTGCCAGCAGTTTAGGGCAGGCCTGGGCAGATACGCAGTATTTT.

The CDR3 coding sequence is TGTGCCAGCAGCGTAGCTGGGACAGGGGCTCCAGCTTTCTTT. Translated, it gives CASSVAGTGAPAFF. The chain is built from TRBV9 and TRBJ1-1, with 10 bases identical to TRBD1. Germline V CDR1 and CDR2: SGDLS, YYNGEE. The CDR3 is made up of 14 amino acids. V shed 0 bases and J 10 bases; nucleotides not matched to a gene: 6.

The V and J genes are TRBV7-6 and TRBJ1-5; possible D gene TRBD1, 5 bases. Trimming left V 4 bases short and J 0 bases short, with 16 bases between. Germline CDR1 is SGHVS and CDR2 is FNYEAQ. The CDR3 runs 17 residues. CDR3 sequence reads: CASSSGSGRTSNQPQHF. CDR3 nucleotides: TGTGCCAGCAGCTCGGGCTCGGGACGGACTAGCAATCAGCCCCAGCATTTT. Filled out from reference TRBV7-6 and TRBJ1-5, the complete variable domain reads GAGVSQSPRYKVTKRGQDVALRCDPISGHVSLYWYRQALGQGPEFLTYFNYEAQQDKSGLPNDRFSAERPEGSISTLTIQRTEQRDSAMYRCASSSGSGRTSNQPQHFGDGTRLSIL.

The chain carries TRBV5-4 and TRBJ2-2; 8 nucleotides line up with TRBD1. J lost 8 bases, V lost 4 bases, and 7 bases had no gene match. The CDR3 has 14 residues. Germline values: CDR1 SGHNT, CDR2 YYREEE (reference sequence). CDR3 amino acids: CASSQDREFGELFF. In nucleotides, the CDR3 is TGTGCCAGCAGCCAGGACAGGGAATTTGGGGAGCTGTTTTTT.

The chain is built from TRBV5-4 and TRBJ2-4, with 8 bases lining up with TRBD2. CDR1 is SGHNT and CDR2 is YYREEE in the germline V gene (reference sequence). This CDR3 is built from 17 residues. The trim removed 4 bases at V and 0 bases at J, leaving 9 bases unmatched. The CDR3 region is CASSGQAGDEAKNIQYF. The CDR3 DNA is TGTGCCAGCAGCGGACAAGCGGGAGACGAAGCCAAAAACATTCAGTACTTC.

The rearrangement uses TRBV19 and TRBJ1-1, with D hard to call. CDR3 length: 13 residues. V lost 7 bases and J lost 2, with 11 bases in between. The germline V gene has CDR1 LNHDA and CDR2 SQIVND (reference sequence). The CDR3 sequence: CASIQTFNTEAFF. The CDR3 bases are TGTGCCAGTATCCAGACCTTCAACACTGAAGCTTTCTTT. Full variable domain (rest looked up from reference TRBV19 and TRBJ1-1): DGGITQSPKYLFRKEGQNVTLSCEQNLNHDAMYWYRQDPGQGLRLIYYSQIVNDFQKGDIAEGYSVSREKKESFPLTVTSAQKNPTAFYLCASIQTFNTEAFFGQGTRLTVV.

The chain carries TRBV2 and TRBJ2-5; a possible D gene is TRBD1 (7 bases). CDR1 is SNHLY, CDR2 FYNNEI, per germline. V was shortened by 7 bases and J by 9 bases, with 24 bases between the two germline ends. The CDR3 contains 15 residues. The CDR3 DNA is TGTGCCAGCAAAACGGAGGGAGTCTCCCAGGGGGCCCAGTACTTC. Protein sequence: CASKTEGVSQGAQYF.

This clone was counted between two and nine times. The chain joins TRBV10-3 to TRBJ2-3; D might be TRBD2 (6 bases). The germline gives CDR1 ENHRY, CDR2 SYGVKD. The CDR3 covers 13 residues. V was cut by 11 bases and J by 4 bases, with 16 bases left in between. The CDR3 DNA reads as TGTGCCTCGTGTGGGAGGCTCGCAGATACGCAGTATTTT. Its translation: CASCGRLADTQYF.

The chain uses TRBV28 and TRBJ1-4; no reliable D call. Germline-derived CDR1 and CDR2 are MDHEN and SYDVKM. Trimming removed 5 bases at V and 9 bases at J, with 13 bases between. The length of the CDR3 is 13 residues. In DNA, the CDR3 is TGTGCCAGCAGTCCGGTCCGGAATCAAAAACTGTTTTTT. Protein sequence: CASSPVRNQKLFF.

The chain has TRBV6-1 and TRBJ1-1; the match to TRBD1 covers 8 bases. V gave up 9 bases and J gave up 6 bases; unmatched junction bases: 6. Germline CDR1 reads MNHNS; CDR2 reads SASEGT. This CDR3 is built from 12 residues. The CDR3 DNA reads TGTGCCAGTACCCAGGGGGCTTCTGAAGCTTTCTTT. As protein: CASTQGASEAFF.

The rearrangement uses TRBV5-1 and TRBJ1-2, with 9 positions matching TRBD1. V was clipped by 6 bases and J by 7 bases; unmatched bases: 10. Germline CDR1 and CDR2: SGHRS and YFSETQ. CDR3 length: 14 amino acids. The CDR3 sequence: CASNRDREGSGYTF. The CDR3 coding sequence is TGCGCCAGCAACCGGGACAGGGAAGGATCTGGCTACACCTTC.

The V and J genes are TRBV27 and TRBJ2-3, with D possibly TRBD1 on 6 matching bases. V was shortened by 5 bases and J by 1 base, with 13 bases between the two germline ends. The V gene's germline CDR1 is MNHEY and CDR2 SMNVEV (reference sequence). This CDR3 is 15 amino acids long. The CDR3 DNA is TGTGCCAGCAGTCCTACAGGGATTGGCACAGATACGCAGTATTTT. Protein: CASSPTGIGTDTQYF.

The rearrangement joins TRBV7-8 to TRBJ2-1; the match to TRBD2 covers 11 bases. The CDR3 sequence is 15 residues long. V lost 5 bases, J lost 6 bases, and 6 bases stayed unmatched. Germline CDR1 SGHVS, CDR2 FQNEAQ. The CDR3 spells CASSVRTSGPNEQFF. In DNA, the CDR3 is TGTGCCAGCAGCGTAAGGACTAGCGGGCCCAATGAGCAGTTCTTC.

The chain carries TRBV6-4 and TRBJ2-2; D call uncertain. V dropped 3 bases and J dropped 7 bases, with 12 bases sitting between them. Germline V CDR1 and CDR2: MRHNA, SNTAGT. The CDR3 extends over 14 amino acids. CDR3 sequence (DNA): TGTGCCAGCAGTGATCGAGGTGGGGACGGGGAGCTGTTTTTT. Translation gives CASSDRGGDGELFF.

The CDR3 region is CASGLVTTGLAGSTDTQYF. CDR3 coding DNA: TGTGCTAGTGGTTTGGTAACCACGGGACTAGCGGGAAGCACAGATACGCAGTATTTT. The chain combines TRBV12-5 with TRBJ2-3, with 13 bases identical to TRBD2. The CDR3 is made up of 19 amino acids. From germline, CDR1 is LGHNT and CDR2 FRNRAP. V lost 0 bases to trimming and J lost 0 bases; unmatched junction nucleotides: 6.